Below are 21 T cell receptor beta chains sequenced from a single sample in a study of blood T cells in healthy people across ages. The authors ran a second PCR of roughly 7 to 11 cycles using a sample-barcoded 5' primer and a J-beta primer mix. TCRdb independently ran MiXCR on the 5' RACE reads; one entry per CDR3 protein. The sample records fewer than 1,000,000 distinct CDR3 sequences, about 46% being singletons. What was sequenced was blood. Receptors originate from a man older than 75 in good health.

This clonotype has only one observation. CDR3 DNA: TGTGCCTCAGAGAACGGATTCTCTGGGGCCAACGTCCTGACTTTC. Its protein product is CASENGFSGANVLTF. The chain uses TRBV13 and TRBJ2-6; no definite D call. In germline, CDR1 is PRHDT, CDR2 FYEKMQ (reference sequence). The V gene lost 11 bases and the J gene lost 0 bases, with 14 bases spanning the gap. This CDR3 contains 15 residues. The complete variable domain, with remaining parts taken from reference TRBV13 and TRBJ2-6, reads AAGVIQSPRHLIKEKRETATLKCYPIPRHDTVYWYQQGPGQDPQFLISFYEKMQSDKGSIPDRFSAQQFSDYHSELNMSSLELGDSALYFCASENGFSGANVLTFGAGSRLTVL.

The CDR3, as DNA: TGTGCCAGCAGTGAAGTGGGGGACAACACTGAAGCTTTCTTT. It translates to CASSEVGDNTEAFF. The chain carries TRBV6-1 and TRBJ1-1; a possible D gene is TRBD1 (5 bases). The V gene's germline CDR1 is MNHNS and CDR2 SASEGT. The V gene lost 1 base and the J gene lost 2 bases, with 8 bases spanning the gap. The CDR3 consists of 14 residues.

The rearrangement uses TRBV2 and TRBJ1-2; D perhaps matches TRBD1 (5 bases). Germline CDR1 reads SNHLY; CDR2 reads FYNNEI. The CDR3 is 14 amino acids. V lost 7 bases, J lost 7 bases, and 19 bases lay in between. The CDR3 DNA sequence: TGTGCCAGCATCCCTGCCAGAGGGGCCTCTGGCTACACCTTC. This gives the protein CASIPARGASGYTF.

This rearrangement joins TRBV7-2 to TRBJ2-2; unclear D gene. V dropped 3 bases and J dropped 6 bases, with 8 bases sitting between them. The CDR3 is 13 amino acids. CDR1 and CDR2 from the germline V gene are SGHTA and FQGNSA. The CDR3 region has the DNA TGTGCCAGCAGCTTGGGTTCCGCCGGGGAGCTGTTTTTT. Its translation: CASSLGSAGELFF.

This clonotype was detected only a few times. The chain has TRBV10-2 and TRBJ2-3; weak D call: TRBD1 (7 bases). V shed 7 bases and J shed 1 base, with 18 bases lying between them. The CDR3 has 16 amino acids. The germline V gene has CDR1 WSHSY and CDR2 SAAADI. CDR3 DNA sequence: TGCGCCAGCAAGCAGGGGGTAGCGGCCCGCACAGATACGCAGTATTTT. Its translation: CASKQGVAARTDTQYF.

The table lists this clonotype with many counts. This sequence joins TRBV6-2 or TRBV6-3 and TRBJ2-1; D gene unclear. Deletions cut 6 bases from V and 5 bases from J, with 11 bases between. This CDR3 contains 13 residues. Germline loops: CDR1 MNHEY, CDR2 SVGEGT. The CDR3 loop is CASSYGLNNEQFF. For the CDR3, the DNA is TGTGCCAGCAGCTACGGGCTGAACAATGAGCAGTTCTTC.

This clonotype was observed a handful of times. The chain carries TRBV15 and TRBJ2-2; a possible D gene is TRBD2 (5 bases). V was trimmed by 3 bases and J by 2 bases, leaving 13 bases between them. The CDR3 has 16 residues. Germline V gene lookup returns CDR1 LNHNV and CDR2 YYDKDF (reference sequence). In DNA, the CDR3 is TGTGCCACCAGCAGCGTCCTTGACTACAACACCGGGGAGCTGTTTTTT. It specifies CATSSVLDYNTGELFF. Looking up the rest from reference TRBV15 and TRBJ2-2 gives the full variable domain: DAMVIQNPRYQVTQFGKPVTLSCSQTLNHNVMYWYQQKSSQAPKLLFHYYDKDFNNEADTPDNFQSRRPNTSFCFLDIRSPGLGDTAMYLCATSSVLDYNTGELFFGEGSRLTVL.

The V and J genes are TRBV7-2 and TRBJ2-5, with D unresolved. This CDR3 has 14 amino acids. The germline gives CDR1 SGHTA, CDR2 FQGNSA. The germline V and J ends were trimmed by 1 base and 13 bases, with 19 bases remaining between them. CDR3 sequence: CASSLGGPSYERYF. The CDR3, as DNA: TGTGCCAGCAGCTTAGGAGGACCCTCCTACGAGCGGTACTTC.

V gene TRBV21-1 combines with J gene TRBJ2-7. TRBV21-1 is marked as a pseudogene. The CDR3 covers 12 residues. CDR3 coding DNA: TGTGCCAGCAGCAAAGTTAACAATGAGCAGTACTTC. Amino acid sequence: CASSKVNNEQYF.

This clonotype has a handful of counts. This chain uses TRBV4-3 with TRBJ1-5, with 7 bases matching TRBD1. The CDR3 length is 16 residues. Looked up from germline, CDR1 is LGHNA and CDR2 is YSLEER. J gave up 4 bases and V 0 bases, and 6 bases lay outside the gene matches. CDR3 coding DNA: TGCGCCAGCAGCCAAGACCCCGCAGGGGGGAATCAGCCCCAGCATTTT. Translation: CASSQDPAGGNQPQHF.

In DNA, the CDR3 is TGTGCCAGCAGCCAAGTCTTCGTGAGCTCCTACAATGAGCAGTTCTTC. Residues: CASSQVFVSSYNEQFF. The gene calls are TRBV14 and TRBJ2-1; no clear D gene. Per the germline V gene, CDR1 is SGHDN and CDR2 is FVKESK. There are 16 residues in the CDR3. Trimming took 1 base from V and 0 from J, leaving 10 bases between them.

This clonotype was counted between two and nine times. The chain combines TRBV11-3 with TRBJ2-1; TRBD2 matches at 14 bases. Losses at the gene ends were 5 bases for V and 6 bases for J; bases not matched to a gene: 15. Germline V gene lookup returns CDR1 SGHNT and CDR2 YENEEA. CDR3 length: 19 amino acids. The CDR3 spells CASSPLYGTSGSSVNEQFF. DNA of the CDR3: TGTGCCAGCAGCCCACTATACGGGACTAGCGGGAGTTCTGTCAATGAGCAGTTCTTC.

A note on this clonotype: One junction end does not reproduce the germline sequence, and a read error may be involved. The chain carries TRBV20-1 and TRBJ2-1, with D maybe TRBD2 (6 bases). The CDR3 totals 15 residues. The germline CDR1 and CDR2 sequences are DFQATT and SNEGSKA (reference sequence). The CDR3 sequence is CSAVAERAPYNERFF. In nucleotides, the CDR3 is TGCAGTGCGGTCGCGGAGCGGGCACCTTACAATGAGCGGTTCTTC.

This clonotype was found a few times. In nucleotides, the CDR3 is TGCGCCAGCAGTGACCCGGGACTAGCGGATACACGGGAGACCCAGTACTTC. It yields the protein CASSDPGLADTRETQYF. The genes are TRBV10-2 and TRBJ2-5, with 11 bases fitting TRBD2. The V gene's germline CDR1 is WSHSY and CDR2 SAAADI. V was clipped by 3 bases and J by 5 bases; unmatched bases: 11. This CDR3 has 17 residues.

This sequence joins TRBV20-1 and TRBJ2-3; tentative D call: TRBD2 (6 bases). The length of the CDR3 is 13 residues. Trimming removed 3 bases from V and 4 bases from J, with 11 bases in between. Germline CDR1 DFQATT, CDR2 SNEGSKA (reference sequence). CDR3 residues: CSARPIAADTQYF. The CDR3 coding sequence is TGCAGTGCTAGGCCCATAGCGGCAGATACGCAGTATTTT.

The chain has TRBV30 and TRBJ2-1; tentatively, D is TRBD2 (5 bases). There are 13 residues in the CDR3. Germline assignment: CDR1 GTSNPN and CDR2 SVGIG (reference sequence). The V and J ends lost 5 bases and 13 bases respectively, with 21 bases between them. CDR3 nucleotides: TGTGCCTGGGCACCGCGGGTTCCCGGGGAACAGTTCTTC. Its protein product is CAWAPRVPGEQFF.

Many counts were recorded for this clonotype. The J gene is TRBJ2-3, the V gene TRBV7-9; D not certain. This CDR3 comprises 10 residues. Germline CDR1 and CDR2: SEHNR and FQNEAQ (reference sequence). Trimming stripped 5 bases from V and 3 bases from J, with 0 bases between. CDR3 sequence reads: CASSTDTQYF. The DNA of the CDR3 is TGTGCCAGCAGCACAGATACGCAGTATTTT. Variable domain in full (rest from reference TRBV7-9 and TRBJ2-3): DTGVSQNPRHKITKRGQNVTFRCDPISEHNRLYWYRQTLGQGPEFLTYFQNEAQLEKSRLLSDRFSAERPKGSFSTLEIQRTEQGDSAMYLCASSTDTQYFGPGTRLTVL.

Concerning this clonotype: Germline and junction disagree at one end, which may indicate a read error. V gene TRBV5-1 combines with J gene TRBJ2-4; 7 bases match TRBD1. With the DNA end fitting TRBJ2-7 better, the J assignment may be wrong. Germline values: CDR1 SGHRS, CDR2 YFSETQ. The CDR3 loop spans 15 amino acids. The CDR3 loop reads CANSLEPDRAYEQYF. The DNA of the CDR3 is TGCGCCAACAGCTTGGAGCCTGACAGGGCGTACGAGCAGTACTTC.

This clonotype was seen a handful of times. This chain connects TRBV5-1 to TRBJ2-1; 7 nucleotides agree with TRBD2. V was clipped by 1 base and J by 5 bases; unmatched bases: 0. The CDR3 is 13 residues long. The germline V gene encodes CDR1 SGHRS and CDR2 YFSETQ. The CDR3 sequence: CASSLRGDNEQFF. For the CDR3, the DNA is TGCGCCAGCAGCTTGCGGGGGGACAATGAGCAGTTCTTC.

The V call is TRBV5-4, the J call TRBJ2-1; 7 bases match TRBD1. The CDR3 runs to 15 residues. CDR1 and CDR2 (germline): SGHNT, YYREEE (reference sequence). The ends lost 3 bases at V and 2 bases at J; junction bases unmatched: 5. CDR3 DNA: TGTGCCAGCAGCTCGGGACAGAGAACCTACAATGAGCAGTTCTTC. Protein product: CASSSGQRTYNEQFF.

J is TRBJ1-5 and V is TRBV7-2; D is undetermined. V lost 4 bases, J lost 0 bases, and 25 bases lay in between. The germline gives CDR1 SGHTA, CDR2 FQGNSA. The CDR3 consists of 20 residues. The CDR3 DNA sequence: TGTGCCAGCAGCTACGAAAGCCGAAATCCACTTATGTATAGCAATCAGCCCCAGCATTTT. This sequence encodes CASSYESRNPLMYSNQPQHF.